This TCR beta chain was identified during a study of OX40 agonist ivuxolimab in advanced cancers. Study summary: Three individuals attained partial responses, comprising one hepatocellular carcinoma case and two cutaneous melanoma cases.

This table comes from immunoSEQ multiplex PCR, and its TCRdb copy is limited to in-frame clones, with some not included. Among about 38,000 clones listed, roughly nine tenths were seen once. About this clone: Its target is not known.

Study findings and constraints: Expanded clones tended on average to be more numerous among CD8+ T cells than CD4+.

Trimming cost V 4 bases and J 5 bases, with 14 bases left between them. The germline gives CDR1 SGHTA, CDR2 FQGNSA. There are 14 residues in the CDR3. The sample consisted of CD4+ or CD8+ T cells sorted from blood, taken in a trial of the OX40 agonist ivuxolimab. The chain employs TRBV7-2 and TRBJ1-2; D remains ambiguous. The sequence derives from an adult with an advanced solid tumor such as melanoma, head and neck, liver or kidney cancer. Here the CDR3 reads CASSSQASFYGYTF. The CDR3 nucleotides read TGTGCCAGCAGCTCCCAGGCCAGCTTTTATGGCTACACCTTC.